A selection of T cell receptor beta chains follows, all from one sample in a study of T cells after yellow fever vaccination. MiXCR, applied by TCRdb to the 5' RACE reads, yields one record per CDR3 protein. The data contain over 300,000 distinct CDR3 sequences, around 6.8% of them singletons. Here the sequenced sample was PBMCs, taken roughly 45 days after the first yellow fever vaccination. These receptors were obtained from a young man who received the YFV17D yellow fever vaccine. CDR3s include the opening cysteine and the closing phenylalanine or tryptophan. A D gene is named only where the DNA matches it firmly. Only part of the rows carry a size: once, few, many, or a class if the clone is expanded.

CDR3nt: TGTGCCAGCAGCGCCGACCGGTTCGCAGGAGAGCAGTTCTTC
CDR3aa: CASSADRFAGEQFF
abundance: many
j_gene: TRBJ2-1
len: 14
v_gene: TRBV12-3/TRBV12-4
d_gene: NA

CDR3nt: TGTGCCAGCAGCGTAAGACTAGCGGGGGCCGTGAACACCGGGGAGCTGTTTTTT
CDR3aa: CASSVRLAGAVNTGELFF
abundance: few
j_gene: TRBJ2-2
len: 18
v_gene: TRBV9
d_gene: TRBD2

CDR3nt: TGCGCCACCAGTGTAGGGGGCGCCGGGGAGCAGTACTTC
CDR3aa: CATSVGGAGEQYF
abundance: NA
j_gene: TRBJ2-7
len: 13
v_gene: TRBV5-1
d_gene: TRBD1

CDR3nt: TGCAGTGCCCAGGACCCGGCGGATCAGCCCCAGCATTTT
CDR3aa: CSAQDPADQPQHF
abundance: many
j_gene: TRBJ1-5
len: 13
v_gene: TRBV20-1
d_gene: NA

CDR3nt: TGTGCCAGCAGCCCAGAGAACTCCTACTCCTACGAGCAGTACTTC
CDR3aa: CASSPENSYSYEQYF
abundance: NA
j_gene: TRBJ2-7
len: 15
v_gene: TRBV4-2
d_gene: NA

CDR3nt: TGTGCCAGCAGTTACCGCGGGACACCGAGGGGCTATAGCAATCAGCCCCAGCATTTT
CDR3aa: CASSYRGTPRGYSNQPQHF
abundance: NA
j_gene: TRBJ1-5
len: 19
v_gene: TRBV6-5
d_gene: NA

CDR3nt: TGCGCCAGCAGCCAAGCGGTAGGGGGTGGGAGCACTGAAGCTTTCTTT
CDR3aa: CASSQAVGGGSTEAFF
abundance: many
j_gene: TRBJ1-1
len: 16
v_gene: TRBV4-3
d_gene: NA

CDR3nt: TGTGCCAGCACCCGAGCGGGGAGGCCGGGCGATGAGCAGTTCTTC
CDR3aa: CASTRAGRPGDEQFF
abundance: few
j_gene: TRBJ2-1
len: 15
v_gene: TRBV12-3/TRBV12-4
d_gene: TRBD2

CDR3nt: TGCAGCGCACCACTAGCGGGGGGGAACAATGAGCAGTTCTTC
CDR3aa: CSAPLAGGNNEQFF
abundance: many
j_gene: TRBJ2-1
len: 14
v_gene: TRBV29-1
d_gene: TRBD2

CDR3nt: TGCGCCAGCAGCCGCGGCATGCAGCTGCCCGGGGAGCTGTTTTTT
CDR3aa: CASSRGMQLPGELFF
abundance: NA
j_gene: TRBJ2-2
len: 15
v_gene: TRBV4-3
d_gene: NA

CDR3nt: TGTGCCACCAGCAGAGTTCAGGGTGACATTCAGTACTTC
CDR3aa: CATSRVQGDIQYF
abundance: NA
j_gene: TRBJ2-4
len: 13
v_gene: TRBV15
d_gene: NA

CDR3nt: TGTGCCAGCAGCCCCCCGATAGTCTACAACAATGAGCAGTTCTTC
CDR3aa: CASSPPIVYNNEQFF
abundance: few
j_gene: TRBJ2-1
len: 15
v_gene: TRBV3-1
d_gene: NA

CDR3nt: TGTGCCACCCGGGGTCCGAGCAATCAGCCCCAGCATTTT
CDR3aa: CATRGPSNQPQHF
abundance: NA
j_gene: TRBJ1-5
len: 13
v_gene: TRBV15
d_gene: NA

CDR3nt: TGCAGTGCTAGACCCCCCCGGGGGTTCACAGATACGCAGTATTTT
CDR3aa: CSARPPRGFTDTQYF
abundance: few
j_gene: TRBJ2-3
len: 15
v_gene: TRBV20-1
d_gene: NA

CDR3nt: TGTGCCAGCAGCCGGACCGAAAATTCCCGGCCTATGAACACTGAAGCTTTCTTT
CDR3aa: CASSRTENSRPMNTEAFF
abundance: few
j_gene: TRBJ1-1
len: 18
v_gene: TRBV28
d_gene: NA

CDR3nt: TGTGCCAGCAGCTCAAGTGGTGGGTTTGTCACAGATACGCAGTATTTT
CDR3aa: CASSSSGGFVTDTQYF
abundance: many
j_gene: TRBJ2-3
len: 16
v_gene: TRBV7-2
d_gene: NA

CDR3nt: TGCAGTGCTAGGGAGGGGGCGCGTGAAAAACTGTTTTTT
CDR3aa: CSAREGAREKLFF
abundance: NA
j_gene: TRBJ1-4
len: 13
v_gene: TRBV20-1
d_gene: TRBD1

CDR3nt: TGTGCCAGCAGTACACCGACAGGGCCCGGGGAGCTGTTTTTT
CDR3aa: CASSTPTGPGELFF
abundance: NA
j_gene: TRBJ2-2
len: 14
v_gene: TRBV27
d_gene: TRBD1

CDR3nt: TGCAGTGCTAGAGAGTTTGGGGGTTACAATGAGCAGTTCTTC
CDR3aa: CSAREFGGYNEQFF
abundance: NA
j_gene: TRBJ2-1
len: 14
v_gene: TRBV20-1
d_gene: NA

CDR3nt: TGTGCCAGCAGCTGGACAGGGGGAGCCCAGCATTTT
CDR3aa: CASSWTGGAQHF
abundance: many
j_gene: TRBJ1-5
len: 12
v_gene: TRBV7-2
d_gene: TRBD1

CDR3nt: TGCAGCGTTCGACTAGTCCTGGGGAATGAGCAGTTCTTC
CDR3aa: CSVRLVLGNEQFF
abundance: many
j_gene: TRBJ2-1
len: 13
v_gene: TRBV29-1
d_gene: NA

CDR3nt: TGTGCCAGCAGGGGACAGGGGTCCGGTAACTATGGCTACACCTTC
CDR3aa: CASRGQGSGNYGYTF
abundance: many
j_gene: TRBJ1-2
len: 15
v_gene: TRBV27
d_gene: TRBD1

CDR3nt: TGTGCCACCAGCAGAGACAGGGAACGGACAAATGAGCAGTTCTTC
CDR3aa: CATSRDRERTNEQFF
abundance: NA
j_gene: TRBJ2-1
len: 15
v_gene: TRBV15
d_gene: NA

CDR3nt: TGCGCCAGCAGCTTCTACGGGGGAAGCACAGATACGCAGTATTTT
CDR3aa: CASSFYGGSTDTQYF
abundance: many
j_gene: TRBJ2-3
len: 15
v_gene: TRBV5-1
d_gene: NA

CDR3nt: TGCAGTGCTAGGACAGGGAATCAGCCCCAGCATTTT
CDR3aa: CSARTGNQPQHF
abundance: many
j_gene: TRBJ1-5
len: 12
v_gene: TRBV20-1
d_gene: TRBD1

CDR3nt: TGCAGTGCTAGGACCGAGGACTATGGCTACACCTTC
CDR3aa: CSARTEDYGYTF
abundance: few
j_gene: TRBJ1-2
len: 12
v_gene: TRBV20-1
d_gene: NA

CDR3nt: TGTGCCACCAGTGATTTGATGGTAGCGGGGGGCACAGATACGCAGTATTTT
CDR3aa: CATSDLMVAGGTDTQYF
abundance: NA
j_gene: TRBJ2-3
len: 17
v_gene: TRBV24-1
d_gene: TRBD2

CDR3nt: TGTGCCAGCAGCCCCGAAGGACGGCGACAGAACACTGAAGCTTTCTTT
CDR3aa: CASSPEGRRQNTEAFF
abundance: few
j_gene: TRBJ1-1
len: 16
v_gene: TRBV12-3/TRBV12-4
d_gene: NA

CDR3nt: TGCGCCAGCAGCCAAGTGGGGACAGGGTTCTATGGCTACACCTTC
CDR3aa: CASSQVGTGFYGYTF
abundance: many
j_gene: TRBJ1-2
len: 15
v_gene: TRBV4-3
d_gene: TRBD1

CDR3nt: TGTGCCAGCAGTACCGGGGGTCTGGATGAGCAGTTCTTC
CDR3aa: CASSTGGLDEQFF
abundance: few
j_gene: TRBJ2-1
len: 13
v_gene: TRBV6-1
d_gene: NA

CDR3nt: TGTGCCAGCAGCTTAAGGTCTAGCGGGGGCGTTCCTTTT
CDR3aa: CASSLRSSGGVPF
abundance: many
j_gene: TRBJ2-3
len: 13
v_gene: TRBV7-9
d_gene: TRBD2

CDR3nt: TGTGCCAGCAGCCCCCCAGGGACTCGGACCCAGTACTTC
CDR3aa: CASSPPGTRTQYF
abundance: NA
j_gene: TRBJ2-5
len: 13
v_gene: TRBV9
d_gene: NA

CDR3nt: TGTGCCAGCAGCTTGGGGGCGCGCGCTGAAGCTTTCTTT
CDR3aa: CASSLGARAEAFF
abundance: many
j_gene: TRBJ1-1
len: 13
v_gene: TRBV7-9
d_gene: NA

CDR3nt: TGTGCCAGCAGGCACTACAGGGGCTTAGACACTGAAGCTTTCTTT
CDR3aa: CASRHYRGLDTEAFF
abundance: NA
j_gene: TRBJ1-1
len: 15
v_gene: TRBV6-1
d_gene: TRBD1

CDR3nt: TGTGCCAGTAGTATTGGGGGAACTAACTATGGCTACACCTTC
CDR3aa: CASSIGGTNYGYTF
abundance: NA
j_gene: TRBJ1-2
len: 14
v_gene: TRBV19
d_gene: NA

CDR3nt: TGTGCCAGTACTACTATAGGGCTTCGGGACAGCAAAAACATTCAGTACTTC
CDR3aa: CASTTIGLRDSKNIQYF
abundance: NA
j_gene: TRBJ2-4
len: 17
v_gene: TRBV19
d_gene: TRBD1

CDR3nt: TGTGCCAGCAGCCCCGGACAGGGAGGTAATTCACCCCTCCACTTT
CDR3aa: CASSPGQGGNSPLHF
abundance: many
j_gene: TRBJ1-6
len: 15
v_gene: TRBV11-2
d_gene: TRBD1

CDR3nt: TGTGCCAGTATAACAGGGGCTGAAGCTTTCTTT
CDR3aa: CASITGAEAFF
abundance: few
j_gene: TRBJ1-1
len: 11
v_gene: TRBV19
d_gene: TRBD1

CDR3nt: TGTGCCAGCAGCTCTCAGGGGACTGAAGCTTTCTTT
CDR3aa: CASSSQGTEAFF
abundance: many
j_gene: TRBJ1-1
len: 12
v_gene: TRBV5-4
d_gene: NA

CDR3nt: TGTGCCAGCAGTTACAGTGGGGGAGCGAACACCGGGGAGCTGTTTTTT
CDR3aa: CASSYSGGANTGELFF
abundance: NA
j_gene: TRBJ2-2
len: 16
v_gene: TRBV6-5
d_gene: NA

CDR3nt: TGTGCCAGCAGACTTCTCTCTGGGGCCAACGTCCTGACTTTC
CDR3aa: CASRLLSGANVLTF
abundance: few
j_gene: TRBJ2-6
len: 14
v_gene: TRBV11-2
d_gene: NA

CDR3nt: TGCGCCAGCAGCTTGGGGACAGGGGCTCAGCCCCAGCATTTT
CDR3aa: CASSLGTGAQPQHF
abundance: NA
j_gene: TRBJ1-5
len: 14
v_gene: TRBV5-1
d_gene: TRBD1

CDR3nt: TGTGCCAGCAGCTTAGGGAGGGGACGGGTCCTTCAGGGCAAAAACATTCAGTACTTC
CDR3aa: CASSLGRGRVLQGKNIQYF
abundance: many
j_gene: TRBJ2-4
len: 19
v_gene: TRBV11-2
d_gene: NA

CDR3nt: TGTGCCAGCAGGAGGTCTTTTGACCCGAGGACTGAAGCTTTCTTT
CDR3aa: CASRRSFDPRTEAFF
abundance: NA
j_gene: TRBJ1-1
len: 15
v_gene: TRBV6-1
d_gene: NA

CDR3nt: TGTGCCAGCAGTTTCCTGGCAGGGCCCGTTTTGCGTGGCTACACCTTC
CDR3aa: CASSFLAGPVLRGYTF
abundance: NA
j_gene: TRBJ1-2
len: 16
v_gene: TRBV12-3/TRBV12-4
d_gene: NA